Presented here are 16 T cell receptor beta chains from one specimen sequenced in a study of shared clonotypes between healthy human individuals. TCRdb's copy holds only in-frame clones and misses some; the assay was immunoSEQ multiplex PCR. The sample lists under 2.5 million clones, under 95% occurring once. The source material was naive CD4+ T cells from PBMCs. Stated subset: CD45RA+ positively selected. The origin of the receptors is a man younger than 35 in good health. Some clones in this sample may be carry-over from other donors' samples.

The chain is built from TRBV7-3 and TRBJ2-1; D is perhaps TRBD1 or TRBD2 (6 bases each). Germline values: CDR1 SGHTA, CDR2 FQGTGA. V was trimmed by 4 bases and J by 3 bases, leaving 13 bases between them. CDR3 length: 15 residues. As DNA, the CDR3 is TGTGCCAGCAGCTCTGGGGGGCCCCTCTACAATGAGCAGTTCTTC. Translation gives CASSSGGPLYNEQFF.

This chain links TRBV6-6 with TRBJ1-5, with D tentatively TRBD1 (5 bases). The CDR3 totals 16 residues. The germline V gene encodes CDR1 MNHNY and CDR2 SVGAGI (reference sequence). The V gene lost 6 bases and the J gene lost 2 bases, with 17 bases spanning the gap. The DNA of the CDR3 is TGTGCCAGCAGCCCCGGAGGGGTATCGGGCAATCAGCCCCAGCATTTT. Translating gives CASSPGGVSGNQPQHF.

This chain joins TRBV5-1 and TRBJ2-7; the D gene is possibly TRBD1 (7 bases). This CDR3 contains 13 residues. Between the trimmed V and J ends, which lost 3 bases and 4 bases, there was a span of 11 bases. Germline V gives CDR1 SGHRS, CDR2 YFSETQ. CDR3 bases: TGCGCCAGCAGCTCCAGGGGGGTATACGAGCAGTACTTC. Its protein is CASSSRGVYEQYF.

The gene calls are TRBV27 and TRBJ1-2; unclear D gene. The V end was cut by 8 bases, the J end by 8 bases, with 21 bases between. The germline V gene encodes CDR1 MNHEY and CDR2 SMNVEV (reference sequence). The CDR3 is 14 residues long. In DNA, the CDR3 is TGTGCCAGCTCCTCGATTTCGGCTCCTTGGGGCTACACCTTC. This encodes CASSSISAPWGYTF.

The chain uses TRBV6-5 and TRBJ1-2, with D unresolved. Trimming removed 6 bases at V and 4 bases at J, with 9 bases between. The CDR3 loop spans 12 amino acids. Germline V lookup: CDR1 MNHEY, CDR2 SVGAGI. The CDR3 loop is CASSPGSYGYTF. DNA for the CDR3: TGTGCCAGCAGCCCCGGGAGCTATGGCTACACCTTC.

The chain uses TRBV28 and TRBJ2-1; no clear D gene. The ends were cut back, 1 base at V and 2 bases at J, with 9 bases in the middle. CDR1 MDHEN and CDR2 SYDVKM come from the germline V gene. The CDR3 sequence is 15 residues long. The CDR3 coding sequence is TGTGCCAGCAGTTTATTTCGGTTCGCCTACAATGAGCAGTTCTTC. Its protein is CASSLFRFAYNEQFF. Complete variable domain (other parts from reference TRBV28 and TRBJ2-1): DVKVTQSSRYLVKRTGEKVFLECVQDMDHENMFWYRQDPGLGLRLIYFSYDVKMKEKGDIPEGYSVSREKKERFSLILESASTNQTSMYLCASSLFRFAYNEQFFGPGTRLTVL.

CDR3 in DNA: TGTGCCAGCAGCCGGGGACTAGCGTTATACAATGAGCAGTTCTTC. This gives the protein CASSRGLALYNEQFF. The rearrangement joins TRBV14 to TRBJ2-1; 10 positions agree with TRBD2. This CDR3 is built from 15 residues. The ends lost 4 bases at V and 4 bases at J; junction bases unmatched: 4. CDR1 is SGHDN and CDR2 is FVKESK in the germline V gene.

The chain carries TRBV9 and TRBJ2-5, with 16 bases identical to TRBD2. From germline, CDR1 is SGDLS and CDR2 YYNGEE. V lost 2 bases to trimming and J lost 4 bases; unmatched junction nucleotides: 5. This CDR3 comprises 17 residues. CDR3 residues: CASSVGTSGRAAETQYF. The CDR3 DNA reads as TGTGCCAGCAGCGTCGGGACTAGCGGGAGGGCCGCAGAGACCCAGTACTTC.

The chain couples TRBV20-1 to TRBJ1-1, with D possibly matching TRBD1 (6 bases). There are 11 residues in the CDR3. Germline CDR1 and CDR2: DFQATT and SNEGSKA (reference sequence). The germline V and J ends were trimmed by 1 base and 13 bases, with 13 bases remaining between them. Here the CDR3 DNA reads TGCAGTGCTAGAGCACGACAGGAGGATTTCTTT. Its translation: CSARARQEDFF.

The genes are TRBV27 and TRBJ2-1, with 10 bases matching TRBD1. The CDR3 length is 17 residues. Per germline, CDR1 MNHEY and CDR2 SMNVEV (reference sequence). The junction had 7 bases not matched to a gene; V was cut back by 5 bases and J by 0 bases. CDR3 in amino acids: CASSRGTGVSSYNEQFF. The DNA of the CDR3 is TGTGCCAGCAGTCGGGGGACAGGGGTGAGCTCCTACAATGAGCAGTTCTTC.

The V call is TRBV4-2, the J call TRBJ2-7; 15 bases are shared with TRBD2. The CDR3 has 17 amino acids. Germline V gene sequence: CDR1 LGHNA, CDR2 YNFKEQ. The V and J ends lost 5 bases and 3 bases, in that order; junction bases with no gene match: 8. DNA of the CDR3: TGTGCCAGCAGCGATTCACCGGGACTAGCGGGAGGCTACGAGCAGTACTTC. Translation gives CASSDSPGLAGGYEQYF.

The V gene is TRBV6-5, the J gene TRBJ1-4; TRBD1 agrees at 8 bases. The CDR3 totals 15 residues. V lost 6 bases to trimming and J lost 4 bases; unmatched junction nucleotides: 7. Germline values: CDR1 MNHEY, CDR2 SVGAGI. In nucleotides, the CDR3 is TGTGCCAGCAGCTTAGGGACAGGCGTTAATGAAAAACTGTTTTTT. Its protein product is CASSLGTGVNEKLFF.

J is TRBJ2-7 and V is TRBV18; D is unresolved. Looked up from germline, CDR1 is KGHSH and CDR2 is LQKENI. V lost 8 bases to trimming and J lost 6 bases, with 14 bases between them. This CDR3 is built from 12 residues. The CDR3: CASALDRPEQYF. The CDR3 DNA reads as TGTGCCAGCGCACTCGATAGACCCGAGCAGTACTTC.

The chain joins TRBV5-1 to TRBJ2-5; TRBD2 agrees at 8 bases. V dropped 0 bases and J dropped 2; count of bases not matched to a gene: 9. Germline CDR1 reads SGHRS; CDR2 reads YFSETQ. The CDR3 sequence is 17 residues long. CDR3 amino acids: CASSLGVGAGVQETQYF. The CDR3 DNA reads as TGCGCCAGCAGCTTGGGGGTAGGAGCGGGAGTACAAGAGACCCAGTACTTC.

The chain has TRBV11-2 and TRBJ1-2, with D hard to call. Germline loops: CDR1 SGHAT, CDR2 FQNNGV. CDR3 length: 16 residues. V lost 2 bases to trimming and J lost 8 bases, with 21 bases between them. In nucleotides, the CDR3 is TGTGCCAGCAGCTTAAGAAACCAGACGGGGAGGCGAGGCTACACCTTC. This gives the protein CASSLRNQTGRRGYTF.

CDR3 nucleotides: TGTGCCAGCAGTGAACAGTGGGGAATCTACGAGCAGTACTTC. Translation gives CASSEQWGIYEQYF. This rearrangement joins TRBV6-1 to TRBJ2-7; D is unresolved. Deletions cut 2 bases from V and 3 bases from J, with 11 bases between. Germline V gene data show CDR1 as MNHNS and CDR2 as SASEGT. The CDR3 covers 14 residues.